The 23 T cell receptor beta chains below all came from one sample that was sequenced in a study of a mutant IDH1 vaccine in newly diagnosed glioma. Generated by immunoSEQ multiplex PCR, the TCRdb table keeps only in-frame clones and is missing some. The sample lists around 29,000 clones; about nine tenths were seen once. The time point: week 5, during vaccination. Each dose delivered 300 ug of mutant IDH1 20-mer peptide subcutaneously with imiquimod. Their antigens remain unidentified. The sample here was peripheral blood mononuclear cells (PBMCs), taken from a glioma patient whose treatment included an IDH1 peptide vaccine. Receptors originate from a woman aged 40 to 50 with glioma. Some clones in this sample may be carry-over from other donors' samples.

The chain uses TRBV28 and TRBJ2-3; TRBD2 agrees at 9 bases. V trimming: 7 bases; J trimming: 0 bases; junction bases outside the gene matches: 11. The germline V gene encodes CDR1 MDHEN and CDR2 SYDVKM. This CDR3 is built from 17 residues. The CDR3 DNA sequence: TGTGCCAGCATAGATAGCGGGAGCCTATCTAGCACAGATACGCAGTATTTT. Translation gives CASIDSGSLSSTDTQYF.

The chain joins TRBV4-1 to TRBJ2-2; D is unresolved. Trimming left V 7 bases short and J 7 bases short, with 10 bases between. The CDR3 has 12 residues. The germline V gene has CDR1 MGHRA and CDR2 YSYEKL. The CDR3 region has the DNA TGCGCCAGCATCGACCTTGGCGGGGAGCTGTTTTTT. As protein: CASIDLGGELFF.

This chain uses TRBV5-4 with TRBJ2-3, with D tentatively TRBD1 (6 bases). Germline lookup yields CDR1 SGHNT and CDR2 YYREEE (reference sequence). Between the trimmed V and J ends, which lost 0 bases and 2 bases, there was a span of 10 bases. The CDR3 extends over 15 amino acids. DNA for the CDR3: TGTGCCAGCAGCTTGGCAGGGGCTTTCACAGATACGCAGTATTTT. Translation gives CASSLAGAFTDTQYF.

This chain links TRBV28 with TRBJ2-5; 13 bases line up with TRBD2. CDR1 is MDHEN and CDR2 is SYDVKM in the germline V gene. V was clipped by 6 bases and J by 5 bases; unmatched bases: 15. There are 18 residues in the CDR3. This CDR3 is CASSGTSGIYLRMETQYF. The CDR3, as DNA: TGTGCCAGCAGCGGGACTAGCGGGATTTATTTAAGAATGGAGACCCAGTACTTC.

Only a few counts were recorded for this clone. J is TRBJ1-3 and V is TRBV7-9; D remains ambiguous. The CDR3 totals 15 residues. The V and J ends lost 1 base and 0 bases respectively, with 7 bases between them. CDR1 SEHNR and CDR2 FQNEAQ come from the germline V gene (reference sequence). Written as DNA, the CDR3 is TGTGCCAGCAGCTTAGGGGATCCCTCTGGAAACACCATATATTTT. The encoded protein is CASSLGDPSGNTIYF.

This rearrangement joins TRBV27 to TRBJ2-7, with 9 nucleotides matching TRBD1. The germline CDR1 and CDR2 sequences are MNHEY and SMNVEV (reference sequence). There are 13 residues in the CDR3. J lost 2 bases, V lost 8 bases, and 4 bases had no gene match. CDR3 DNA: TGTGCCAGCCACGACAGGGGGGCCTACGAGCAGTACTTC. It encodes CASHDRGAYEQYF.

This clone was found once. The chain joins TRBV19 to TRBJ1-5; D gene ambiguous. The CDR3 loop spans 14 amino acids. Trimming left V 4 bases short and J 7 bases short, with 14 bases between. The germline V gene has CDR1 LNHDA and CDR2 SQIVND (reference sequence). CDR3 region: CASSSLVGRQPQHF. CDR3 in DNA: TGTGCCAGTAGTAGTCTTGTAGGACGACAGCCCCAGCATTTT.

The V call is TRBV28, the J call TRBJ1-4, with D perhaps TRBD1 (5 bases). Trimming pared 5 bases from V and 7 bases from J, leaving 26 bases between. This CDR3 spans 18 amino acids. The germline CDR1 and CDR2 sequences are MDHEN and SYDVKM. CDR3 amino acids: CASSPAELHTGGGEKLFF. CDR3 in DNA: TGTGCCAGCAGTCCGGCCGAACTTCACACAGGAGGAGGTGAAAAACTGTTTTTT.

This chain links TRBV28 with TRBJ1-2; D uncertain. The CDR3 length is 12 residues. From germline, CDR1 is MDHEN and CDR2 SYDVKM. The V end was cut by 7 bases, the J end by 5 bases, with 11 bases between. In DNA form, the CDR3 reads TGTGCCAGCATCGACTCATTATATGGCTACACCTTC. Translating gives CASIDSLYGYTF.

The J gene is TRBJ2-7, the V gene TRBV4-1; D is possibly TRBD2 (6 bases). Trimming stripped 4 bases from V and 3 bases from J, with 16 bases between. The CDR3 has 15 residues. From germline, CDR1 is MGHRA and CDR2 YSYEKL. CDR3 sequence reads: CASSRDGSSVYEQYF. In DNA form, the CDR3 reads TGCGCCAGCAGCCGAGATGGTTCTAGCGTCTACGAGCAGTACTTC.

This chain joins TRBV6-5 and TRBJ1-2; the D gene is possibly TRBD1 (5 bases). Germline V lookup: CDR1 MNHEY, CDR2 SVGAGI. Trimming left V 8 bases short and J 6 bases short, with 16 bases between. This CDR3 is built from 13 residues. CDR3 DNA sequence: TGTGCCAGCTCCCCGGGACGTTTAGATGGCTACACCTTC. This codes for CASSPGRLDGYTF.

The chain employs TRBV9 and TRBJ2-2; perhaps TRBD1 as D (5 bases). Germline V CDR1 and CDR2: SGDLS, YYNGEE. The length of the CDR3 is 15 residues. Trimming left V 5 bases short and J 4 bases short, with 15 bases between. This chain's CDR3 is CASSLTGVITGELFF. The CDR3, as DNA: TGTGCCAGCAGTCTCACAGGCGTTATCACCGGGGAGCTGTTTTTT. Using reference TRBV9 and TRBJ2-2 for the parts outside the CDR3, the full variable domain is DSGVTQTPKHLITATGQRVTLRCSPRSGDLSVYWYQQSLDQGLQFLIQYYNGEERAKGNILERFSAQQFPDLHSELNLSSLELGDSALYFCASSLTGVITGELFFGEGSRLTVL.

CDR3 in DNA: TGTGCCAGCAGCGACTTGCCCGGGTCCACTGAAGCTTTCTTT. Protein sequence: CASSDLPGSTEAFF. The V gene is TRBV5-5, the J gene TRBJ1-1, with D uncertain. Trimming shortened V by 4 bases and J by 4 bases, and 14 bases separated the two germline ends. Germline values: CDR1 SGHKS, CDR2 YYEKEE (reference sequence). The CDR3 is 14 residues long.

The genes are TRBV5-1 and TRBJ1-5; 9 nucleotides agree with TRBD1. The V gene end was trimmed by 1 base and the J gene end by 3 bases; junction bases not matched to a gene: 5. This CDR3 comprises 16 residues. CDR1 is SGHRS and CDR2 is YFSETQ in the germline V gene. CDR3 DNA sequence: TGCGCCAGCAGCTTGTCGGGACAGGGAAACAATCAGCCCCAGCATTTT. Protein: CASSLSGQGNNQPQHF.

CDR3: CASSRRGARGYGYTF. Written as DNA, the CDR3 is TGTGCCAGTAGCCGAAGGGGAGCTCGAGGCTATGGCTACACCTTC. The gene calls are TRBV19 and TRBJ1-2; D might be TRBD1 (5 bases). CDR1 LNHDA and CDR2 SQIVND come from the germline V gene (reference sequence). Trimming removed 6 bases at V and 4 bases at J, with 18 bases between. The CDR3 spans 15 residues.

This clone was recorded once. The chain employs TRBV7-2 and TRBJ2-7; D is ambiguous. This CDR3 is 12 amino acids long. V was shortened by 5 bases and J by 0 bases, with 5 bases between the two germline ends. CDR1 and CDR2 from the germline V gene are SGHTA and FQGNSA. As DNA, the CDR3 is TGTGCCAGCAGCCCGAGCTCCTACGAGCAGTACTTC. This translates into CASSPSSYEQYF.

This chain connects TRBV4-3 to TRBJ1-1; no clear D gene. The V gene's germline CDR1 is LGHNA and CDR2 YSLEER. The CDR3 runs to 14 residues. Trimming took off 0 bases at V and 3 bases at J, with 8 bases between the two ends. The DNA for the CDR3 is TGCGCCAGCAGCCAAGATCAGACATACACTGAAGCTTTCTTT. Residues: CASSQDQTYTEAFF.

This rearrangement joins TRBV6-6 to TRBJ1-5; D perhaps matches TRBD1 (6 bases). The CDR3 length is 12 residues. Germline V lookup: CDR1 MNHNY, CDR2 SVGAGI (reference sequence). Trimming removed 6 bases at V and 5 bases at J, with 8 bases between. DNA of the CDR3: TGTGCCAGCAGGAACAGGGATCAGCCCCAGCATTTT. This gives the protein CASRNRDQPQHF.

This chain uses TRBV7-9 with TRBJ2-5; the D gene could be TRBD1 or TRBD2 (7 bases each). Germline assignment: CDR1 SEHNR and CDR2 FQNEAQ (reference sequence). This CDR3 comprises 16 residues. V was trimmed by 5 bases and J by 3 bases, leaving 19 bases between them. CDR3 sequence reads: CASSTSRQGLKETQYF. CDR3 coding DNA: TGTGCCAGCAGCACCTCCCGACAGGGACTAAAAGAGACCCAGTACTTC.

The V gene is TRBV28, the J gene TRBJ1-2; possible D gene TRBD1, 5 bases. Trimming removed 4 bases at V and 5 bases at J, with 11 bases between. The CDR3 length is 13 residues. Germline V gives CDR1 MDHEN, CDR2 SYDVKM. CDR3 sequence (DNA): TGTGCCAGCAGTTCGTGGGACCATTATGGCTACACCTTC. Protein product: CASSSWDHYGYTF.

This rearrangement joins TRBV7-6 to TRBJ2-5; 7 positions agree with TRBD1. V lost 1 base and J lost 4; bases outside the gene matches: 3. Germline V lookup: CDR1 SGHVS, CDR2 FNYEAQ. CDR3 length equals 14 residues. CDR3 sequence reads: CASSLVGGGETQYF. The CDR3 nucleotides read TGTGCCAGCAGCTTAGTAGGGGGCGGAGAGACCCAGTACTTC.

CDR3 nucleotide sequence: TGTGCCAGCAGTCCAAGGAGACCAGCTGAACGCTTCTCCACAGATACGCAGTATTTT. It translates to CASSPRRPAERFSTDTQYF. This chain links TRBV2 with TRBJ2-3; D gene ambiguous. Germline assignment: CDR1 SNHLY and CDR2 FYNNEI. The CDR3 extends over 19 amino acids. Trimming pared 5 bases from V and 2 bases from J, leaving 26 bases between.

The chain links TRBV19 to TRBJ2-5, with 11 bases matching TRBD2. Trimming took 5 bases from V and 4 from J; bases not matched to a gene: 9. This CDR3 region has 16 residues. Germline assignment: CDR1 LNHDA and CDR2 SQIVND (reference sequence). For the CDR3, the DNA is TGTGCCAGTAGTCTCCGACTAGCGGGGATGGGAGAGACCCAGTACTTC. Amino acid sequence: CASSLRLAGMGETQYF.